This passage covers 32 T cell receptor beta chains from one sample sequenced in a study of shared clonotypes between healthy human individuals. Only in-frame clones appear in the TCRdb table, and some are missing; sequencing was by immunoSEQ multiplex PCR. Here the sample spans around 510,000 clones, 95% to 97% being singletons. What was sequenced was naive CD4+ T cells sorted from blood. Subset reported: CD45RA+ positively selected. These receptors were obtained from a woman in her twenties or thirties in good health.

The rearrangement joins TRBV13 to TRBJ2-1, with D perhaps TRBD2 (6 bases). Trimming cost V 0 bases and J 2 bases, with 8 bases left between them. Germline V gives CDR1 PRHDT, CDR2 FYEKMQ (reference sequence). There are 15 residues in the CDR3. The CDR3 here is CASSLGGRTYNEQFF. DNA of the CDR3: TGTGCCAGCAGCTTAGGCGGGAGAACCTACAATGAGCAGTTCTTC.

The chain carries TRBV7-9 and TRBJ1-2; tentative D call: TRBD1 (5 bases). Germline V gives CDR1 SEHNR, CDR2 FQNEAQ (reference sequence). This CDR3 has 14 amino acids. The germline V and J ends were trimmed by 4 bases and 7 bases, with 16 bases remaining between them. DNA for the CDR3: TGTGCCAGCAGCTCGGGGCCCCACGGACTTGGCTACACCTTC. Protein: CASSSGPHGLGYTF.

About this clone: The identical CDR3 is also encoded by other nucleotide sequences in the sample. The V and J genes are TRBV29-1 and TRBJ1-1; no clear D. There are 13 residues in the CDR3. V lost 6 bases and J lost 0, with 11 bases in between. CDR1 is SQVTM, CDR2 ANQGSEA, per germline. This CDR3 is CSVRGRMNTEAFF. In DNA form, the CDR3 reads TGCAGCGTCCGCGGACGGATGAACACTGAAGCTTTCTTT.

The chain links TRBV19 to TRBJ2-5; no clear D gene. The J call is doubtful: the DNA matches TRBJ2-7 better. Per the germline V gene, CDR1 is LNHDA and CDR2 is SQIVND (reference sequence). CDR3 size: 12 residues. CDR3 residues: CASSTSDYEQYF. In DNA, the CDR3 is TGTGCCAGTAGTACGTCAGACTACGAGCAGTACTTC.

This chain connects TRBV11-2 to TRBJ2-5, with 7 nucleotides matching TRBD1. After removal of 3 bases from V and 5 bases from J, the junction contained 9 bases not matched to a gene. Per the germline V gene, CDR1 is SGHAT and CDR2 is FQNNGV. This CDR3 has 15 amino acids. The DNA of the CDR3 is TGTGCCAGCAGCTTCGGGACAGCAGGCGTGGAGACCCAGTACTTC. It yields the protein CASSFGTAGVETQYF.

The V and J genes are TRBV5-4 and TRBJ2-5, with D uncertain. The V end was cut by 0 bases, the J end by 5 bases, with 5 bases between. The CDR3 runs 12 residues. Germline CDR1 reads SGHNT; CDR2 reads YYREEE (reference sequence). The CDR3 DNA follows: TGTGCCAGCAGCTTGGAATGGGAGACCCAGTACTTC. It is translated as CASSLEWETQYF.

The rearrangement uses TRBV7-3 and TRBJ2-7, with D uncertain. V lost 2 bases and J lost 3, with 8 bases in between. The CDR3 covers 13 residues. The germline CDR1 and CDR2 sequences are SGHTA and FQGTGA. The CDR3 region is CASSLDLGYEQYF. CDR3 coding DNA: TGTGCCAGCAGCTTAGATCTAGGCTACGAGCAGTACTTC.

V and J are TRBV29-1 and TRBJ2-4, with 9 bases fitting TRBD1. Germline loops: CDR1 SQVTM, CDR2 ANQGSEA. With V trimmed by 6 bases and J by 6 bases, 3 bases remained unmatched. This CDR3 comprises 12 residues. CDR3 DNA: TGCAGCGTCCAGGGACAGGGAAACATTCAGTACTTC. Protein: CSVQGQGNIQYF.

This chain joins TRBV4-1 and TRBJ2-2, with 7 nucleotides matching TRBD2. The CDR3 runs 16 residues. The germline V gene has CDR1 MGHRA and CDR2 YSYEKL. J gave up 5 bases and V 6 bases, and 12 bases lay outside the gene matches. CDR3 sequence (DNA): TGCGCCAGCAGTCGGATTCTAGCGGACGGAACCGGGGAGCTGTTTTTT. Amino acid sequence: CASSRILADGTGELFF.

The chain has TRBV6-4 and TRBJ2-3; perhaps TRBD2 as D (5 bases). The CDR3 is 17 amino acids. Germline loops: CDR1 MRHNA, CDR2 SNTAGT. V lost 0 bases and J lost 4, with 17 bases in between. CDR3 sequence (DNA): TGTGCCAGCAGTGACTCGATAGGAGGTGGACTGTCAGATACGCAGTATTTT. Protein sequence: CASSDSIGGGLSDTQYF.

The rearrangement links TRBV28 to TRBJ1-5, with D possibly matching TRBD1 (5 bases). This CDR3 is built from 18 residues. V was shortened by 8 bases and J by 2 bases, with 25 bases between the two germline ends. CDR1 and CDR2 (germline): MDHEN, SYDVKM. This CDR3 reads CASAREGEGRGGNQPQHF. CDR3 nucleotides: TGTGCCAGCGCCCGTGAGGGAGAGGGCCGGGGGGGCAATCAGCCCCAGCATTTT.

The genes are TRBV6-1 and TRBJ2-7, with 10 bases fitting TRBD1. The ends lost 4 bases at V and 5 bases at J; junction bases unmatched: 8. Germline CDR1 and CDR2: MNHNS and SASEGT. CDR3 length: 15 amino acids. CDR3 DNA: TGTGCCAGCAGTGTCTCTGGGACAGGGGAAAACGAGCAGTACTTC. Its protein is CASSVSGTGENEQYF.

The rearrangement joins TRBV18 to TRBJ1-4; TRBD1 matches at 10 bases. Germline CDR1 reads KGHSH; CDR2 reads LQKENI. This CDR3 has 15 residues. V lost 3 bases, J lost 7 bases, and 5 bases stayed unmatched. The CDR3 is CASSPTGTGAEKLFF. The DNA of the CDR3 is TGTGCCAGCTCACCTACCGGGACAGGGGCTGAAAAACTGTTTTTT.

The chain employs TRBV28 and TRBJ1-1; 9 bases are shared with TRBD1. The trim removed 8 bases at V and 6 bases at J, leaving 7 bases unmatched. CDR1 and CDR2 (germline): MDHEN, SYDVKM. The CDR3 covers 13 residues. Written as DNA, the CDR3 is TGTGCCAGCCAGGACAGGGGCGAACCTGAAGCTTTCTTT. As protein: CASQDRGEPEAFF.

The chain recombines TRBV14 with TRBJ2-7, with TRBD2 identical over 9 bases. Germline CDR1 and CDR2: SGHDN and FVKESK. CDR3 length equals 15 residues. V shed 8 bases and J 3 bases; nucleotides not matched to a gene: 11. The CDR3 here is CASSARREGLYEQYF. In DNA, the CDR3 is TGTGCCAGCTCAGCCCGGCGGGAGGGCCTCTACGAGCAGTACTTC.

The chain has TRBV27 and TRBJ2-7, with TRBD1 identical over 7 bases. Germline lookup yields CDR1 MNHEY and CDR2 SMNVEV (reference sequence). This CDR3 is 12 amino acids long. With V trimmed by 5 bases and J by 8 bases, 6 bases remained unmatched. The CDR3 loop reads CASSRLQGKQYF. CDR3 DNA sequence: TGTGCCAGCAGTCGACTACAGGGGAAGCAGTACTTC.

This chain's CDR3 is CASSLAPGQGAEQYF. The CDR3 coding sequence is TGCGCCAGCAGCTTGGCCCCCGGACAGGGGGCCGAGCAGTACTTC. V and J are TRBV5-1 and TRBJ2-7, with 11 bases matching TRBD1. Trimming cost V 0 bases and J 6 bases; bases outside gene matches: 5. The CDR3 loop spans 15 amino acids. Germline V gene sequence: CDR1 SGHRS, CDR2 YFSETQ.

This chain connects TRBV29-1 to TRBJ2-5; 10 bases fit TRBD2. The length of the CDR3 is 13 residues. V lost 4 bases to trimming and J lost 6 bases; unmatched junction nucleotides: 5. Germline V gene sequence: CDR1 SQVTM, CDR2 ANQGSEA. CDR3 DNA: TGCAGCGTTGTCCTAGCGGGAGCACAGACCCAGTACTTC. It translates to CSVVLAGAQTQYF.

This clone was picked up one time. The rearrangement uses TRBV7-9 and TRBJ2-7; D ambiguous. V lost 5 bases, J lost 3 bases, and 11 bases lay in between. CDR3 size: 13 residues. Germline lookup yields CDR1 SEHNR and CDR2 FQNEAQ (reference sequence). CDR3 coding DNA: TGTGCCAGCAGCCCCGGCAGCTACTACGAGCAGTACTTC. This codes for CASSPGSYYEQYF.

CDR3: CASSNEGPYEQYF. Here the CDR3 DNA reads TGTGCCAGCAGCAATGAAGGACCCTACGAGCAGTACTTC. The genes are TRBV28 and TRBJ2-7; D is unclear. Germline V gene lookup returns CDR1 MDHEN and CDR2 SYDVKM. Trimming pared 6 bases from V and 2 bases from J, leaving 11 bases between. The CDR3 loop spans 13 amino acids. Complete variable domain (other parts from reference TRBV28 and TRBJ2-7): DVKVTQSSRYLVKRTGEKVFLECVQDMDHENMFWYRQDPGLGLRLIYFSYDVKMKEKGDIPEGYSVSREKKERFSLILESASTNQTSMYLCASSNEGPYEQYFGPGTRLTVT.

As to this clone: Germline and junction disagree at one end, which may indicate a read error. The rearrangement uses TRBV28 and TRBJ1-1; maybe TRBD1 (5 bases). This CDR3 has 12 residues. The germline V gene encodes CDR1 MDHEN and CDR2 SYDVKM. The CDR3, as DNA: TGTGCCAGCAGTTTCCCCTCCTCAGGGCAGGTCTTT. Protein product: CASSFPSSGQVF.

This chain uses TRBV18 with TRBJ2-2; 7 nucleotides match TRBD2. Germline assignment: CDR1 KGHSH and CDR2 LQKENI. V shed 3 bases, J shed 0 bases, and the junction held 4 bases outside the gene matches. The CDR3 consists of 16 residues. The DNA of the CDR3 is TGTGCCAGCTCACCTAGGCGGGGGACGAACACCGGGGAGCTGTTTTTT. Residues: CASSPRRGTNTGELFF. Filled out from reference TRBV18 and TRBJ2-2, the complete variable domain reads NAGVMQNPRHLVRRRGQEARLRCSPMKGHSHVYWYRQLPEEGLKFMVYLQKENIIDESGMPKERFSAEFPKEGPSILRIQQVVRGDSAAYFCASSPRRGTNTGELFFGEGSRLTVL.

V usage is TRBV27 and J usage is TRBJ1-5; D possibly corresponds to TRBD1 (5 bases). The CDR3 is 14 amino acids. V shed 5 bases and J shed 3 bases, with 11 bases lying between them. From germline, CDR1 is MNHEY and CDR2 SMNVEV (reference sequence). CDR3 in DNA: TGTGCCAGCAGTCGGGGGGAACTCAATCAGCCCCAGCATTTT. It encodes CASSRGELNQPQHF.

CDR3 nucleotide sequence: TGTGCCACCAGCAGAGATTTAAACACAGATACGCAGTATTTT. This codes for CATSRDLNTDTQYF. The chain uses TRBV15 and TRBJ2-3; unclear D gene. The CDR3 totals 14 residues. V lost 0 bases and J 2 bases, leaving 6 bases between the germline ends. Germline lookup yields CDR1 LNHNV and CDR2 YYDKDF (reference sequence). Drawing the rest from reference TRBV15 and TRBJ2-3, the complete variable domain is DAMVIQNPRYQVTQFGKPVTLSCSQTLNHNVMYWYQQKSSQAPKLLFHYYDKDFNNEADTPDNFQSRRPNTSFCFLDIRSPGLGDTAMYLCATSRDLNTDTQYFGPGTRLTVL.

The rearrangement links TRBV19 to TRBJ2-7; perhaps TRBD1 as D (6 bases). This CDR3 is 12 amino acids long. Germline CDR1 reads LNHDA; CDR2 reads SQIVND (reference sequence). V lost 7 bases to trimming and J lost 6 bases, with 13 bases between them. The CDR3 DNA reads as TGTGCCAGTACCGACGACAGGAGCGAGCAGTACTTC. This translates into CASTDDRSEQYF.

This clone has only one observation. CDR3 sequence reads: CATRLTGGFQETQYF. In nucleotides, the CDR3 is TGTGCCACCAGGTTGACAGGGGGATTTCAAGAGACCCAGTACTTC. The chain links TRBV28 to TRBJ2-5, with 9 bases aligning to TRBD1. The CDR3 extends over 15 amino acids. The ends lost 10 bases at V and 2 bases at J; junction bases unmatched: 11. Germline-derived CDR1 and CDR2 are MDHEN and SYDVKM. Looking up the rest from reference TRBV28 and TRBJ2-5 gives the full variable domain: DVKVTQSSRYLVKRTGEKVFLECVQDMDHENMFWYRQDPGLGLRLIYFSYDVKMKEKGDIPEGYSVSREKKERFSLILESASTNQTSMYLCATRLTGGFQETQYFGPGTRLLVL.

For this clone: Other DNA sequences in the same sample also yield this CDR3. This chain uses TRBV18 with TRBJ1-1; D might be TRBD1 (5 bases). Trimming stripped 1 base from V and 0 bases from J, with 9 bases between. Germline-derived CDR1 and CDR2 are KGHSH and LQKENI. This CDR3 is built from 15 residues. The CDR3, as DNA: TGTGCCAGCTCACCACTTGACAGCCTGAACACTGAAGCTTTCTTT. This encodes CASSPLDSLNTEAFF.

The chain employs TRBV9 and TRBJ2-5; 8 bases align to TRBD2. J was trimmed by 5 bases and V by 1 base; bases with no gene match: 4. There are 14 residues in the CDR3. The germline CDR1 and CDR2 sequences are SGDLS and YYNGEE. In DNA, the CDR3 is TGTGCCAGCAGCGTAACTAGCGGAGGGGAGACCCAGTACTTC. The encoded protein is CASSVTSGGETQYF. Filled out from reference TRBV9 and TRBJ2-5, the complete variable domain reads DSGVTQTPKHLITATGQRVTLRCSPRSGDLSVYWYQQSLDQGLQFLIQYYNGEERAKGNILERFSAQQFPDLHSELNLSSLELGDSALYFCASSVTSGGETQYFGPGTRLLVL.

This chain connects TRBV28 to TRBJ2-3, with a possible D match to TRBD1 (6 bases). V was cut by 5 bases and J by 2 bases, with 11 bases left in between. CDR1 is MDHEN, CDR2 SYDVKM, per germline. The CDR3 sequence is 14 residues long. The CDR3 DNA is TGTGCCAGCAGTCAACAGGGCAACACAGATACGCAGTATTTT. Translating it yields CASSQQGNTDTQYF.

This chain connects TRBV6-5 to TRBJ1-5, with D unclear. The CDR3 has 14 amino acids. The V end lost 4 bases, the J end lost 2 bases, and 9 bases lay between the germline ends. The germline gives CDR1 MNHEY, CDR2 SVGAGI. CDR3 residues: CASSSAIGNQPQHF. The CDR3 nucleotides are TGTGCCAGCAGTTCCGCTATTGGCAATCAGCCCCAGCATTTT.

About this clone itself: The same CDR3 arises from other DNA sequences in this sample as well. In nucleotides, the CDR3 is TGCGCCAGCAGCTTTGGGTCTGGGGCCAACGTCCTGACTTTC. It is translated as CASSFGSGANVLTF. V gene TRBV5-1 combines with J gene TRBJ2-6; D gene unclear. This CDR3 spans 14 amino acids. The V gene's germline CDR1 is SGHRS and CDR2 YFSETQ. V was cut by 2 bases and J by 1 base, with 4 bases left in between.

The V and J genes are TRBV9 and TRBJ2-7; D possibly corresponds to TRBD1 (6 bases). V shed 4 bases and J shed 0 bases, with 14 bases lying between them. The germline gives CDR1 SGDLS, CDR2 YYNGEE. This CDR3 has 15 amino acids. The CDR3 nucleotides read TGTGCCAGCAGCCCCCGAGACAGGTTCTCCTACGAGCAGTACTTC. As protein: CASSPRDRFSYEQYF.